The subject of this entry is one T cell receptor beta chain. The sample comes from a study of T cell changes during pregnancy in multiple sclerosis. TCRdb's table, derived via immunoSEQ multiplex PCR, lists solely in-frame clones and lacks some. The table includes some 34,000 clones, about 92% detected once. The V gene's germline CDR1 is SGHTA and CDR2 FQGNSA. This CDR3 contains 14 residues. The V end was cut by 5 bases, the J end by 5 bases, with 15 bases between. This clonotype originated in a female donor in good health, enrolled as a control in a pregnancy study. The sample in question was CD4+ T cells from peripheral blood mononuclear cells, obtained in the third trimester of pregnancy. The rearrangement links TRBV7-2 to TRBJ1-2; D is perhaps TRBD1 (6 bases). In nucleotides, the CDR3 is TGTGCCAGCAGCCCAGCGGACAGCCGGTATGGCTACACCTTC. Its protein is CASSPADSRYGYTF. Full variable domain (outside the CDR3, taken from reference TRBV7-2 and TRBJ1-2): GAGVSQSPSNKVTEKGKDVELRCDPISGHTALYWYRQSLGQGLEFLIYFQGNSAPDKSGLPSDRFSAERTGGSVSTLTIQRTQQEDSAVYLCASSPADSRYGYTFGSGTRLTVV.